The 30 T cell receptor beta chains below come from one sample, sequenced in a study of blood T cell repertoires in COVID-19. Repertoires were generated with immunoSEQ multiplex PCR, while TCRdb's copy carries only in-frame clones and drops some. The data show approximately 210,000 clones, with roughly four fifths seen just once and over 9.5% held by the top ten. Sequencing was done on a sample of peripheral blood. These receptors were obtained from a woman in her forties with acute or convalescent COVID-19.

The chain carries TRBV6-5 and TRBJ2-7; D is possibly TRBD1 (5 bases). CDR3 size: 14 residues. Trimming pared 6 bases from V and 2 bases from J, leaving 14 bases between. Germline CDR1 reads MNHEY; CDR2 reads SVGAGI. CDR3 sequence reads: CASRVRVGPYEQYF. The CDR3 bases are TGTGCCAGCAGGGTCAGGGTCGGGCCCTACGAGCAGTACTTC.

This clone was counted many times. J is TRBJ2-1 and V is TRBV3-1 (or the pseudogene TRBV3-2); 7 nucleotides align to TRBD2. This CDR3 contains 15 residues. V lost 2 bases to trimming and J lost 7 bases; unmatched junction nucleotides: 8. Germline CDR1 reads LGHDT; CDR2 reads YNNKEL (reference sequence). CDR3 coding DNA: TGTGCCAGCAGCCAACTTAGCGGGCAGAAAAATGAGCAGTTCTTC. This gives the protein CASSQLSGQKNEQFF.

This CDR3 is CASNRLAASYEQYF. CDR3 nucleotide sequence: TGTGCCAGCAATCGACTAGCGGCCTCCTACGAGCAGTACTTC. The V gene is TRBV6-5, the J gene TRBJ2-7, with 9 bases lining up with TRBD2. Germline V gene lookup returns CDR1 MNHEY and CDR2 SVGAGI. V lost 7 bases and J lost 0; bases outside the gene matches: 4. The CDR3 is 14 amino acids.

The V gene is TRBV3-1 (or the pseudogene TRBV3-2), the J gene TRBJ1-2; D call uncertain. The CDR3 runs to 15 residues. Between the trimmed V and J ends, which lost 1 base and 8 bases, there was a span of 17 bases. CDR1 is LGHDT and CDR2 is YNNKEL in the germline V gene (reference sequence). CDR3 sequence: CASSQGLTTVRGYTF. In DNA form, the CDR3 reads TGTGCCAGCAGCCAAGGCCTCACCACTGTTCGGGGCTACACCTTC.

This clone was recorded only once. V and J are TRBV11-2 and TRBJ2-4; D might be TRBD2 (5 bases). Looked up from germline, CDR1 is SGHAT and CDR2 is FQNNGV. Deletions cut 7 bases from V and 0 bases from J, with 16 bases between. CDR3 size: 16 residues. CDR3 in DNA: TGTGCCAGCACCCCGGACTTATCGCTAGCCAAAAACATTCAGTACTTC. It is translated as CASTPDLSLAKNIQYF.

The chain joins TRBV3-1 (or the pseudogene TRBV3-2) to TRBJ2-3; 12 positions match TRBD2. The V and J ends lost 6 bases and 5 bases, in that order; junction bases with no gene match: 15. CDR3 length: 18 residues. Germline values: CDR1 LGHDT, CDR2 YNNKEL (reference sequence). The CDR3 DNA follows: TGTGCCAGCAGACCAGGACTAGCGGGACGGAGGTCACGAGATACGCAGTATTTT. The encoded protein is CASRPGLAGRRSRDTQYF.

The J gene is TRBJ1-4, the V gene TRBV5-6; 12 positions agree with TRBD1. There are 19 residues in the CDR3. CDR1 SGHDT and CDR2 YYEEEE come from the germline V gene. The junction had 17 bases not matched to a gene; V was cut back by 4 bases and J by 7 bases. The CDR3: CASSLNARDRGRGPEKLFF. CDR3 sequence (DNA): TGTGCCAGCAGCCTAAACGCCAGGGACAGGGGGCGCGGGCCTGAAAAACTGTTTTTT.

V usage is TRBV24-1 and J usage is TRBJ1-2; 11 bases fit TRBD1. The V and J ends lost 3 bases and 1 base, in that order; junction bases with no gene match: 3. Germline V gene data show CDR1 as KGHDR and CDR2 as SFDVKD. The CDR3 sequence is 16 residues long. The CDR3 region has the DNA TGTGCCACCAGTGATACGGGACAGGGGGGTAACTATGGCTACACCTTC. This translates into CATSDTGQGGNYGYTF.

J is TRBJ2-3 and V is TRBV19; 9 nucleotides line up with TRBD1. V shed 6 bases and J 0 bases; nucleotides not matched to a gene: 4. This CDR3 is built from 15 residues. From germline, CDR1 is LNHDA and CDR2 SQIVND (reference sequence). The CDR3 region has the DNA TGTGCCAGTAGCGGACAGGGGTTAAGCACAGATACGCAGTATTTT. Amino acid sequence: CASSGQGLSTDTQYF.

The V and J genes are TRBV15 and TRBJ1-1; 7 bases are a match to TRBD1. J was trimmed by 2 bases and V by 11 bases; bases with no gene match: 8. Germline V gene sequence: CDR1 LNHNV, CDR2 YYDKDF (reference sequence). This CDR3 spans 13 amino acids. CDR3 DNA: TGTGCCGTGGGACAGAAGCGTAACACTGAAGCTTTCTTT. As protein: CAVGQKRNTEAFF.

V and J are TRBV10-3 and TRBJ2-7; 15 bases are a match to TRBD2. Trimming took 4 bases from V and 3 from J; bases not matched to a gene: 4. CDR3 length equals 16 residues. The germline V gene encodes CDR1 ENHRY and CDR2 SYGVKD. CDR3 loop: CAISGGLAGGNYEQYF. The CDR3 nucleotides are TGTGCCATCAGTGGGGGACTAGCGGGAGGAAACTACGAGCAGTACTTC.

This clone was detected once. The CDR3 region has the DNA TGTGCCACCAGTGACCAACGGACAGGGTCTCCAGGCGAGCAGTACTTC. Translation gives CATSDQRTGSPGEQYF. The genes are TRBV24-1 and TRBJ2-7; 8 bases are a match to TRBD1. This CDR3 is 16 amino acids long. Germline CDR1 and CDR2: KGHDR and SFDVKD. V lost 4 bases, J lost 6 bases, and 13 bases stayed unmatched.

The count of this clone is one. V is TRBV6-2 or TRBV6-3 and J is TRBJ2-5; 11 bases fit TRBD2. This CDR3 comprises 15 residues. From germline, CDR1 is MNHEY and CDR2 SVGEGT. Germline trimming cut 6 bases from V and 1 base from J; bases unmatched to any gene: 4. The CDR3 region is CASSHSGRAQETQYF. The CDR3, as DNA: TGTGCCAGCAGCCATAGCGGGAGGGCCCAAGAGACCCAGTACTTC.

The V call is TRBV7-9, the J call TRBJ2-7, with 8 bases lining up with TRBD1. CDR1 SEHNR and CDR2 FQNEAQ come from the germline V gene (reference sequence). The CDR3 runs to 12 residues. CDR3 bases: TGTGTTATACAGGGGGAGCTTCACGAGCAGTACTTC. This gives the protein CVIQGELHEQYF.

The chain links TRBV5-1 to TRBJ2-7; 10 nucleotides line up with TRBD1. Germline V gene lookup returns CDR1 SGHRS and CDR2 YFSETQ. J gave up 6 bases and V 2 bases, and 2 bases lay outside the gene matches. The CDR3 loop spans 13 amino acids. CDR3 nucleotide sequence: TGCGCCAGCAGCTTCGACAGGGGGCCCGAGCAGTACTTC. This translates into CASSFDRGPEQYF.

The chain is built from TRBV6-2 or TRBV6-3 and TRBJ1-4, with 8 bases that match TRBD1. Germline V gene data show CDR1 as MNHEY and CDR2 as SVGEGT. The CDR3 consists of 14 residues. V trimming: 6 bases; J trimming: 11 bases; junction bases outside the gene matches: 11. The CDR3 DNA follows: TGTGCCAGCAGCAACAGGGGGTATCCAAAGAAACTGTTTTTT. Translation: CASSNRGYPKKLFF.

V usage is TRBV5-5 and J usage is TRBJ1-6; TRBD1 agrees at 10 bases. Germline V gene lookup returns CDR1 SGHKS and CDR2 YYEKEE (reference sequence). Unmatched junction bases numbered 3, after V lost 5 bases and J lost 7 bases. The CDR3 is 14 amino acids. The DNA of the CDR3 is TGTGCCAGCAGGGGGACAGGGGAGAATTCACCCCTCCACTTT. It yields the protein CASRGTGENSPLHF. Supplemented by reference TRBV5-5 and TRBJ1-6, the full variable domain reads DAGVTQSPTHLIKTRGQQVTLRCSPISGHKSVSWYQQVLGQGPQFIFQYYEKEERGRGNFPDRFSARQFPNYSSELNVNALLLGDSALYLCASRGTGENSPLHFGNGTRLTVT.

The chain couples TRBV19 to TRBJ1-2, with D uncertain. This CDR3 has 13 amino acids. Between the trimmed V and J ends, which lost 6 bases and 4 bases, there was a span of 12 bases. CDR1 and CDR2 from the germline V gene are LNHDA and SQIVND (reference sequence). CDR3 coding DNA: TGTGCCAGTAGCGCAACAGTTTCCTATGGCTACACCTTC. It yields the protein CASSATVSYGYTF.

The chain is built from TRBV4-1 and TRBJ1-2; TRBD1 matches at 7 bases. V lost 4 bases and J lost 6; bases outside the gene matches: 8. Germline CDR1 is MGHRA and CDR2 is YSYEKL. CDR3 length: 14 residues. The DNA of the CDR3 is TGCGCCAGCAGCCGTGACAGGGTCGGCGATGGCTACACCTTC. Protein: CASSRDRVGDGYTF.

This rearrangement joins TRBV5-8 to TRBJ2-7; 11 nucleotides align to TRBD2. CDR3 size: 15 residues. Germline loops: CDR1 SGHTS, CDR2 YDEGEE. V gave up 0 bases and J gave up 5 bases; unmatched junction bases: 4. The CDR3 DNA reads as TGTGCCAGCAGCTTGGGACTAGCGGGGTCCAACGAGCAGTACTTC. This gives the protein CASSLGLAGSNEQYF.

The V gene is TRBV12-5, the J gene TRBJ1-6; 9 bases map to TRBD1. The V gene end was trimmed by 3 bases and the J gene end by 6 bases; junction bases not matched to a gene: 3. This CDR3 region has 15 residues. Germline V lookup: CDR1 LGHNT, CDR2 FRNRAP. This CDR3 is CASGLQGASNSPLHF. In DNA form, the CDR3 reads TGTGCTAGTGGTTTACAGGGGGCGAGTAATTCACCCCTCCACTTT.

The chain is built from TRBV25-1 and TRBJ2-6; 7 nucleotides line up with TRBD2. Germline CDR1 is MGHDK and CDR2 is SYGVNS. The CDR3 is made up of 18 amino acids. Unmatched junction bases numbered 8, after V lost 3 bases and J lost 0 bases. CDR3 residues: CASSDRGGGNSGANVLTF. The CDR3, as DNA: TGTGCCAGCAGTGATCGCGGGGGAGGGAACTCTGGGGCCAACGTCCTGACTTTC.

The chain links TRBV4-1 to TRBJ1-2; 9 nucleotides agree with TRBD1. The ends lost 4 bases at V and 7 bases at J; junction bases unmatched: 4. This CDR3 comprises 13 residues. Germline loops: CDR1 MGHRA, CDR2 YSYEKL. Written as DNA, the CDR3 is TGCGCCAGCAGCCGCCCGGACAGGGGTGGCTACACCTTC. Protein: CASSRPDRGGYTF.

The V and J genes are TRBV29-1 and TRBJ1-2, with 8 bases that match TRBD1. This CDR3 region has 13 residues. CDR1 and CDR2 (germline): SQVTM, ANQGSEA. V was pared by 1 base and J by 4 bases, with 2 bases of the junction left unmatched. DNA of the CDR3: TGCAGCGTTGAAGGTGGACAGGGCTATGGCTACACCTTC. As protein: CSVEGGQGYGYTF.

This chain links TRBV5-8 with TRBJ1-2; D is possibly TRBD1 (5 bases). The CDR3 runs to 13 residues. CDR1 is SGHTS, CDR2 YDEGEE, per germline. Between the trimmed V and J ends, which lost 0 bases and 3 bases, there was a span of 6 bases. CDR3 protein: CASSLARDYGYTF. In DNA, the CDR3 is TGTGCCAGCAGCTTGGCCAGGGACTATGGCTACACCTTC.

This clone was counted between two and nine times. This sequence joins TRBV6-6 and TRBJ2-1; TRBD1 matches 9 bases. The germline CDR1 and CDR2 sequences are MNHNY and SVGAGI (reference sequence). V shed 6 bases, J shed 9 bases, and the junction held 9 bases outside the gene matches. The CDR3 totals 14 residues. DNA for the CDR3: TGTGCCAGCAGACGGGCGGGACAGGGTAGTGAGCAGTTCTTC. This translates into CASRRAGQGSEQFF.

The sample holds a few counts of this clone. J is TRBJ2-1 and V is TRBV2; TRBD2 matches 9 bases. Germline values: CDR1 SNHLY, CDR2 FYNNEI. The J segment lost 1 base and the V segment lost 6 bases, leaving 1 base of the junction unmatched. There are 14 residues in the CDR3. This CDR3 is CASRAGGSYNEQFF. The CDR3 bases are TGTGCCAGCAGAGCGGGAGGTTCCTACAATGAGCAGTTCTTC.

The gene calls are TRBV10-3 and TRBJ2-2; D remains ambiguous. CDR1 and CDR2 (germline): ENHRY, SYGVKD. CDR3 length: 13 amino acids. The ends were cut back, 6 bases at V and 0 bases at J, with 5 bases in the middle. The CDR3 coding sequence is TGTGCCATCAGAGACACGAACACCGGGGAGCTGTTTTTT. Amino acid sequence: CAIRDTNTGELFF.

The chain uses TRBV5-4 and TRBJ2-2, with a possible D match to TRBD2 (5 bases). Germline V gene lookup returns CDR1 SGHNT and CDR2 YYREEE (reference sequence). V was cut by 3 bases and J by 7 bases, with 16 bases left in between. The CDR3 runs to 15 residues. The CDR3 here is CASSSREVGYGELFF. The CDR3 DNA reads as TGTGCCAGCAGCTCCCGGGAAGTGGGTTACGGGGAGCTGTTTTTT.

The rearrangement uses TRBV3-1 (or the pseudogene TRBV3-2) and TRBJ2-4; D gene uncertain. The germline V gene has CDR1 LGHDT and CDR2 YNNKEL (reference sequence). V dropped 0 bases and J dropped 3 bases, with 9 bases sitting between them. The CDR3 length is 15 residues. CDR3 in amino acids: CASSQESTIKNIQYF. The DNA for the CDR3 is TGTGCCAGCAGCCAAGAGTCTACCATCAAAAACATTCAGTACTTC.